Listed here are 29 T cell receptor beta chains from one sample, sequenced in a study of blood T cell repertoires in COVID-19 (dated by TCRdb to 2019 to 2021). The method was the immunoSEQ multiplex PCR assay. TCRdb obtained this table from immuneACCESS and retained in-frame rearrangements with V and J assigned. These tables miss some clones; where compared with another copy, unresolved V genes account for less than half of the shortfall, and the remainder is unexplained. In this sample the table shows over 40,000 clones, around nine tenths of which occur a single time. The top ten clones comprise around a tenth of the sample. Sequencing was done on a sample of peripheral blood. All receptors derive from a woman aged 80 or older with acute or convalescent COVID-19.

The genes are TRBV27 and TRBJ1-1; 7 positions match TRBD1. Germline V gene lookup returns CDR1 MNHEY and CDR2 SMNVEV (reference sequence). CDR3 size: 12 residues. The V and J ends lost 4 bases and 10 bases, in that order; junction bases with no gene match: 6. CDR3 residues: CASSSTDRSAFF. In DNA form, the CDR3 reads TGTGCCAGCAGTTCAACGGACAGGTCAGCTTTCTTT.

This clone is a singleton in its sample. J is TRBJ2-6 and V is TRBV7-2; 10 positions match TRBD2. J lost 0 bases, V lost 2 bases, and 1 base had no gene match. This CDR3 spans 17 amino acids. Per germline, CDR1 SGHTA and CDR2 FQGNSA. CDR3: CASSLTSGNSGANVLTF. The CDR3 bases are TGTGCCAGCAGCTTAACTAGCGGGAACTCTGGGGCCAACGTCCTGACTTTC.

The chain couples TRBV5-4 to TRBJ2-3, with D unclear. V dropped 1 base and J dropped 2 bases, with 8 bases sitting between them. CDR3 size: 14 residues. Germline CDR1 is SGHNT and CDR2 is YYREEE (reference sequence). The CDR3 region is CASSLSVNTDTQYF. In DNA form, the CDR3 reads TGTGCCAGCAGCTTGTCGGTGAACACAGATACGCAGTATTTT.

This chain links TRBV5-6 with TRBJ1-2; D is perhaps TRBD1 (5 bases). V was shortened by 0 bases and J by 1 base, with 16 bases between the two germline ends. CDR1 and CDR2 from the germline V gene are SGHDT and YYEEEE. This CDR3 is 17 amino acids long. Here the CDR3 DNA reads TGTGCCAGCAGCTTGGGGTGGGCGAGACAGCTTAACTATGGCTACACCTTC. It specifies CASSLGWARQLNYGYTF.

This chain links TRBV4-1 with TRBJ2-1, with 7 bases identical to TRBD1. The V segment lost 0 bases and the J segment 0 bases; nucleotides outside the gene matches: 5. The CDR3 is made up of 17 amino acids. Germline V gene lookup returns CDR1 MGHRA and CDR2 YSYEKL. The CDR3 sequence: CASSQEPGTVSYNEQFF. DNA for the CDR3: TGCGCCAGCAGCCAAGAACCCGGGACAGTCTCCTACAATGAGCAGTTCTTC.

V and J are TRBV3-1 (or the pseudogene TRBV3-2) and TRBJ1-4; D not resolved. The V end was cut by 7 bases, the J end by 7 bases, with 25 bases between. This CDR3 has 17 residues. CDR1 is LGHDT and CDR2 is YNNKEL in the germline V gene (reference sequence). The CDR3 spells CASTSKTKPNQAEKLFF. CDR3 DNA sequence: TGTGCCAGCACCTCAAAGACCAAACCCAACCAGGCTGAAAAACTGTTTTTT.

The chain recombines TRBV13 with TRBJ2-1, with TRBD2 matching 7 bases. V trimming: 5 bases; J trimming: 6 bases; junction bases outside the gene matches: 4. The germline V gene has CDR1 PRHDT and CDR2 FYEKMQ (reference sequence). The CDR3 sequence is 13 residues long. Here the CDR3 reads CASSRTSFNEQFF. The CDR3 DNA reads as TGTGCCAGCAGCCGGACTAGTTTCAATGAGCAGTTCTTC. The variable domain in full, completed from reference TRBV13 and TRBJ2-1, reads AAGVIQSPRHLIKEKRETATLKCYPIPRHDTVYWYQQGPGQDPQFLISFYEKMQSDKGSIPDRFSAQQFSDYHSELNMSSLELGDSALYFCASSRTSFNEQFFGPGTRLTVL.

The chain carries TRBV18 and TRBJ1-1; 8 bases map to TRBD1. The CDR3 extends over 13 amino acids. V was clipped by 5 bases and J by 3 bases; unmatched bases: 2. From germline, CDR1 is KGHSH and CDR2 LQKENI. As DNA, the CDR3 is TGTGCCAGCTCATCGGGACAGGACACTGAAGCTTTCTTT. It yields the protein CASSSGQDTEAFF.

The chain links TRBV6-5 to TRBJ1-3; 8 nucleotides match TRBD1. The germline V gene has CDR1 MNHEY and CDR2 SVGAGI. The ends lost 6 bases at V and 3 bases at J; junction bases unmatched: 4. The CDR3 spans 14 residues. DNA for the CDR3: TGTGCCAGCAGGAACGGACAGGGTGGAAACACCATATATTTT. Its translation is CASRNGQGGNTIYF.

CDR3 sequence reads: CASSQEHSYSGANVLTF. In DNA, the CDR3 is TGCGCCAGCAGCCAAGAACACAGTTACTCTGGGGCCAACGTCCTGACTTTC. The chain links TRBV4-3 to TRBJ2-6; unclear D gene. Germline assignment: CDR1 LGHNA and CDR2 YSLEER. Between the trimmed V and J ends, which lost 0 bases and 0 bases, there was a span of 9 bases. CDR3 length: 17 amino acids.

The J gene is TRBJ2-7, the V gene TRBV18; D remains unclear. Trimming took off 5 bases at V and 1 base at J, with 12 bases between the two ends. Germline lookup yields CDR1 KGHSH and CDR2 LQKENI. The CDR3 loop spans 14 amino acids. CDR3 amino acids: CASSDSEGSYEQYF. DNA for the CDR3: TGTGCCAGCTCAGACTCGGAAGGATCCTACGAGCAGTACTTC.

This clone was picked up a small number of times. V gene TRBV4-1 combines with J gene TRBJ1-2, with a weak D call TRBD1 (6 bases). V lost 3 bases to trimming and J lost 0 bases, with 17 bases between them. This CDR3 is 17 amino acids long. Germline-derived CDR1 and CDR2 are MGHRA and YSYEKL. CDR3 loop: CASSQPPTGNSNYGYTF. CDR3 sequence (DNA): TGCGCCAGCAGCCAGCCGCCAACAGGGAACTCTAACTATGGCTACACCTTC.

This clone was counted a single time. V is TRBV5-4 and J is TRBJ2-1, with a tentative D call TRBD2 (6 bases). The CDR3 contains 16 residues. V was shortened by 2 bases and J by 1 base, with 13 bases between the two germline ends. Germline loops: CDR1 SGHNT, CDR2 YYREEE (reference sequence). The CDR3 bases are TGTGCCAGCAGCTTTGGGTTAGCGGTTTCCTACAATGAGCAGTTCTTC. This encodes CASSFGLAVSYNEQFF.

The chain couples TRBV19 to TRBJ1-3; D is ambiguous. There are 17 residues in the CDR3. Germline CDR1 is LNHDA and CDR2 is SQIVND (reference sequence). With 5 bases removed from V and 2 bases from J, the gap between germline ends came to 19 bases. The CDR3 reads CASSFRKTGRTGNTIYF. CDR3 nucleotides: TGTGCCAGTAGTTTTCGGAAGACGGGTAGAACTGGAAACACCATATATTTT.

The chain has TRBV7-2 and TRBJ2-7; a possible D gene is TRBD2 (7 bases). This CDR3 contains 16 residues. The V and J ends lost 5 bases and 2 bases respectively, with 19 bases between them. The V gene's germline CDR1 is SGHTA and CDR2 FQGNSA. The CDR3 DNA follows: TGTGCCAGCAGCCCGGACAGAGGGACTACGACCTACGAGCAGTACTTC. This gives the protein CASSPDRGTTTYEQYF.

The chain links TRBV5-1 to TRBJ2-3; 10 bases fit TRBD2. CDR1 SGHRS and CDR2 YFSETQ come from the germline V gene. The CDR3 runs to 18 residues. V lost 1 base to trimming and J lost 4 bases; unmatched junction nucleotides: 12. The CDR3 protein is CASSLNRGTSDRADTQYF. The CDR3 coding sequence is TGCGCCAGCAGCTTGAATCGTGGGACTAGCGATCGGGCAGATACGCAGTATTTT. The full variable domain, its missing parts supplied by reference TRBV5-1 and TRBJ2-3, is KAGVTQTPRYLIKTRGQQVTLSCSPISGHRSVSWYQQTPGQGLQFLFEYFSETQRNKGNFPGRFSGRQFSNSRSEMNVSTLELGDSALYLCASSLNRGTSDRADTQYFGPGTRLTVL.

The chain couples TRBV4-3 to TRBJ2-1; D might be TRBD2 (5 bases). The CDR3 totals 16 residues. V dropped 0 bases and J dropped 0 bases, with 9 bases sitting between them. Germline V gives CDR1 LGHNA, CDR2 YSLEER. CDR3 coding DNA: TGCGCCAGCAGCCAAGAACCCAGCGGCTCCTACAATGAGCAGTTCTTC. This sequence encodes CASSQEPSGSYNEQFF.

CDR3 protein: CASSPAGRTNTGELFF. The CDR3 DNA follows: TGTGCCAGCTCACCAGCGGGACGGACAAACACCGGGGAGCTGTTTTTT. The rearrangement links TRBV18 to TRBJ2-2; D perhaps matches TRBD2 (6 bases). The V and J ends lost 2 bases and 2 bases respectively, with 12 bases between them. In germline, CDR1 is KGHSH, CDR2 LQKENI. There are 16 residues in the CDR3.

This clone was seen a few times. The chain's CDR3 is CASSLNTGAGELFF. The CDR3 DNA sequence: TGTGCCAGCAGCCTGAATACAGGGGCCGGGGAGCTGTTTTTT. This rearrangement joins TRBV7-2 to TRBJ2-2; 7 nucleotides agree with TRBD1. This CDR3 contains 14 residues. From germline, CDR1 is SGHTA and CDR2 FQGNSA. V shed 5 bases, J shed 6 bases, and the junction held 6 bases outside the gene matches.

The sample holds a few counts of this clone. This CDR3 is also generated by other DNA sequences in the sample. V usage is TRBV6-6 and J usage is TRBJ2-3; 9 positions match TRBD2. Germline V lookup: CDR1 MNHNY, CDR2 SVGAGI (reference sequence). The V segment lost 2 bases and the J segment 1 base; nucleotides outside the gene matches: 1. The CDR3 runs to 15 residues. The CDR3 coding sequence is TGTGCCAGCAGTTACCGGACTAGCGGCACAGATACGCAGTATTTT. It is translated as CASSYRTSGTDTQYF.

The chain couples TRBV5-4 to TRBJ1-2, with 8 bases aligning to TRBD1. Unmatched junction bases numbered 3, after V lost 4 bases and J lost 1 base. Germline V CDR1 and CDR2: SGHNT, YYREEE (reference sequence). This CDR3 has 14 amino acids. CDR3 protein: CASSRQGNNYGYTF. The CDR3 DNA sequence: TGTGCCAGCAGCCGACAGGGGAATAACTATGGCTACACCTTC.

The chain uses TRBV6-2 or TRBV6-3 and TRBJ2-2, with 7 bases aligning to TRBD1. The germline gives CDR1 MNHEY, CDR2 SVGEGT. This CDR3 has 15 amino acids. V was clipped by 5 bases and J by 5 bases; unmatched bases: 8. DNA of the CDR3: TGTGCCAGCAGTGACCGACAGGGTCGAACCGGGGAGCTGTTTTTT. Translation: CASSDRQGRTGELFF.

The chain employs TRBV6-2 or TRBV6-3 and TRBJ1-2; D is unclear. Germline V gene data show CDR1 as MNHEY and CDR2 as SVGEGT. Trimming took off 0 bases at V and 7 bases at J, with 15 bases between the two ends. The length of the CDR3 is 15 residues. CDR3 coding DNA: TGTGCCAGCAGTTACTCGCGCGGTGTAGTACGTGGCTACACCTTC. Protein sequence: CASSYSRGVVRGYTF.

The chain recombines TRBV7-3 with TRBJ2-3; TRBD2 might be the D (5 bases). Per the germline V gene, CDR1 is SGHTA and CDR2 is FQGTGA. CDR3 length: 13 amino acids. V gave up 3 bases and J gave up 4 bases, with 8 bases separating them. CDR3 sequence: CASSLERADTQYF. In DNA, the CDR3 is TGTGCCAGCAGCTTGGAGAGGGCAGATACGCAGTATTTT.

The chain employs TRBV2 and TRBJ2-1; 10 bases match TRBD1. V was pared by 5 bases and J by 2 bases, with 6 bases of the junction left unmatched. Germline V CDR1 and CDR2: SNHLY, FYNNEI. The CDR3 has 16 amino acids. CDR3 region: CASSWDRGSPYNEQFF. DNA of the CDR3: TGTGCCAGCAGTTGGGACAGGGGAAGTCCCTACAATGAGCAGTTCTTC.

J is TRBJ2-1 and V is TRBV3-1 (or the pseudogene TRBV3-2), with 8 bases identical to TRBD2. The CDR3 runs to 16 residues. J was trimmed by 6 bases and V by 3 bases; bases with no gene match: 10. CDR1 LGHDT and CDR2 YNNKEL come from the germline V gene (reference sequence). The chain's CDR3 is CASSQATSARFNEQFF. The CDR3 region has the DNA TGTGCCAGCAGCCAGGCGACTAGCGCCCGGTTCAATGAGCAGTTCTTC.

This chain links TRBV6-5 with TRBJ2-7; 11 bases fit TRBD2. CDR1 is MNHEY and CDR2 is SVGAGI in the germline V gene. The J segment lost 3 bases and the V segment lost 5 bases, leaving 6 bases of the junction unmatched. The CDR3 consists of 15 residues. The CDR3 here is CASSPTSGSFYEQYF. The CDR3, as DNA: TGTGCCAGCAGTCCTACTAGCGGGAGTTTCTACGAGCAGTACTTC.

This chain connects TRBV3-1 (or the pseudogene TRBV3-2) to TRBJ2-7, with 8 nucleotides matching TRBD2. Germline CDR1 is LGHDT and CDR2 is YNNKEL (reference sequence). The CDR3 is 15 amino acids. V lost 1 base, J lost 0 bases, and 2 bases stayed unmatched. The CDR3, as DNA: TGTGCCAGCAGCCAAGCGACTAGCGTCTCCTACGAGCAGTACTTC. It specifies CASSQATSVSYEQYF.

The chain is built from TRBV5-1 and TRBJ2-3, with D maybe TRBD2 (7 bases). V was clipped by 6 bases and J by 5 bases, with 16 bases between them. The CDR3 has 14 amino acids. Per the germline V gene, CDR1 is SGHRS and CDR2 is YFSETQ. As DNA, the CDR3 is TGCGCCAGCATAATGGGGGGGCGCATAGATACGCAGTATTTT. This encodes CASIMGGRIDTQYF.